Listed here are 32 T cell receptor beta chains from one sample, sequenced in a study of a mutant IDH1 vaccine in newly diagnosed glioma (dated by TCRdb to the early 2020s). The library was obtained by the immunoSEQ multiplex PCR assay. What TCRdb holds here is the immuneACCESS table cut down to in-frame rearrangements. Part of the clones is not present; checked against another copy, under half of the missing clones reflect an unresolved V gene, and the others are unexplained. The sample contains over 55,000 clones, roughly 76% of them found a single time. The top ten clonotypes cover about 4.9% of the sample. The antigens of these receptors remain unknown. Per the publication, the time point label means: week 35, safety follow-up. A 20-mer mutant IDH1 peptide at 300 micrograms in Montanide made up each vaccine dose, which was injected subcutaneously together with topical imiquimod. This specimen was PBMCs, taken from a glioma patient whose treatment included an IDH1 peptide vaccine. The receptor set was obtained from a man aged 35 to 55 with glioma.

The V call is TRBV9, the J call TRBJ1-1, with D unresolved. The CDR3 covers 16 residues. Germline V lookup: CDR1 SGDLS, CDR2 YYNGEE. Trimming took 4 bases from V and 4 from J, leaving 20 bases between them. CDR3: CASSSKTGVSFTEAFF. The CDR3 DNA follows: TGTGCCAGCAGCTCCAAGACGGGAGTTTCGTTCACTGAAGCTTTCTTT.

This clone appeared a single time. The rearrangement uses TRBV5-8 and TRBJ2-1; 7 bases fit TRBD2. J lost 6 bases, V lost 0 bases, and 12 bases had no gene match. This CDR3 contains 17 residues. The germline CDR1 and CDR2 sequences are SGHTS and YDEGEE. The CDR3 DNA sequence: TGTGCCAGCAGCTTGGCCCTAACTAGCGCGACCCGCAATGAGCAGTTCTTC. It is translated as CASSLALTSATRNEQFF.

The rearrangement joins TRBV4-3 to TRBJ2-5, with D possibly being TRBD2 (5 bases). Germline V gene sequence: CDR1 LGHNA, CDR2 YSLEER. Between the trimmed V and J ends, which lost 1 base and 2 bases, there was a span of 11 bases. This CDR3 comprises 15 residues. Here the CDR3 reads CASSQGFGVQETQYF. In DNA form, the CDR3 reads TGCGCCAGCAGCCAAGGTTTCGGGGTTCAAGAGACCCAGTACTTC.

V gene TRBV12-5 combines with J gene TRBJ2-3; D perhaps matches TRBD1 (5 bases). Germline V CDR1 and CDR2: LGHNT, FRNRAP. Deletions cut 4 bases from V and 4 bases from J, with 21 bases between. The CDR3 length is 17 residues. The CDR3 coding sequence is TGTGCTAGTGGTTCACCGTCGGGTGGGGCGGTGGCAGATACGCAGTATTTT. This gives the protein CASGSPSGGAVADTQYF.

The CDR3: CASSLRTGLGSPLHF. CDR3 bases: TGCGCCAGCAGCTTGAGGACAGGGCTAGGTTCACCCCTCCACTTT. The chain is built from TRBV5-1 and TRBJ1-6, with TRBD1 matching over 8 bases. V shed 1 base, J shed 9 bases, and the junction held 6 bases outside the gene matches. In germline, CDR1 is SGHRS, CDR2 YFSETQ. This CDR3 comprises 15 residues. The full variable domain, its missing parts supplied by reference TRBV5-1 and TRBJ1-6, is KAGVTQTPRYLIKTRGQQVTLSCSPISGHRSVSWYQQTPGQGLQFLFEYFSETQRNKGNFPGRFSGRQFSNSRSEMNVSTLELGDSALYLCASSLRTGLGSPLHFGNGTRLTVT.

This clone was seen more than once but under ten times. V and J are TRBV4-2 and TRBJ2-7; D is possibly TRBD2 (7 bases). This CDR3 spans 15 amino acids. CDR1 and CDR2 (germline): LGHNA, YNFKEQ. Trimming shortened V by 0 bases and J by 7 bases, and 16 bases separated the two germline ends. CDR3 in DNA: TGTGCCAGCAGCCAAGACCTGGGGGGGCAGGGGGAGCAGTACTTC. Its protein product is CASSQDLGGQGEQYF.

The chain couples TRBV15 to TRBJ2-1; 9 nucleotides align to TRBD2. The CDR3 is 18 amino acids. V dropped 0 bases and J dropped 3; count of bases not matched to a gene: 9. CDR1 is LNHNV, CDR2 YYDKDF, per germline (reference sequence). The CDR3 nucleotides are TGTGCCACCAGCAGAGATCTCCGGGCTAGCGGGATCTACAATGAGCAGTTCTTC. Protein: CATSRDLRASGIYNEQFF.

In this sample, this clone turned up a few times. This CDR3 reads CASSLARQNTEAFF. Here the CDR3 DNA reads TGTGCCAGCAGCTTAGCGCGGCAGAACACTGAAGCTTTCTTT. The rearrangement uses TRBV7-2 and TRBJ1-1; D is undetermined. There are 14 residues in the CDR3. Germline-derived CDR1 and CDR2 are SGHTA and FQGNSA. Trimming cost V 0 bases and J 1 base, with 6 bases left between them. Full variable domain (missing parts from reference TRBV7-2 and TRBJ1-1): GAGVSQSPSNKVTEKGKDVELRCDPISGHTALYWYRQSLGQGLEFLIYFQGNSAPDKSGLPSDRFSAERTGGSVSTLTIQRTQQEDSAVYLCASSLARQNTEAFFGQGTRLTVV.

The CDR3 nucleotides read TGCGCCAGCAGCTGGGACGGGAACACTGAAGCTTTCTTT. It codes for CASSWDGNTEAFF. This rearrangement joins TRBV5-1 to TRBJ1-1; D is perhaps TRBD1 (5 bases). V was pared by 3 bases and J by 1 base, with 7 bases between. The germline CDR1 and CDR2 sequences are SGHRS and YFSETQ. CDR3 length equals 13 residues.

The chain has TRBV18 and TRBJ2-7, with TRBD2 identical over 12 bases. Trimming removed 2 bases from V and 0 bases from J; junction bases left unmatched: 8. The CDR3 runs to 18 residues. Germline V CDR1 and CDR2: KGHSH, LQKENI. CDR3 sequence reads: CASSPSGWTSGDSYEQYF. The CDR3, as DNA: TGTGCCAGCTCACCATCGGGGTGGACTAGCGGGGACTCCTACGAGCAGTACTTC. The full variable domain, with the rest looked up from reference TRBV18 and TRBJ2-7, is NAGVMQNPRHLVRRRGQEARLRCSPMKGHSHVYWYRQLPEEGLKFMVYLQKENIIDESGMPKERFSAEFPKEGPSILRIQQVVRGDSAAYFCASSPSGWTSGDSYEQYFGPGTRLTVT.

Of note for this clone: Germline and junction disagree at one end, which may indicate a read error. This chain joins TRBV7-6 and TRBJ2-7, with 11 positions matching TRBD2. CDR3 length equals 14 residues. Germline assignment: CDR1 SGHVS and CDR2 FNYEAQ. CDR3 bases: TGTGCCAGCAGTTTAGCGGGAGGGGGGTACGAGCAGTACTTC. It translates to CASSLAGGGYEQYF.

The rearrangement links TRBV19 to TRBJ1-4, with a tentative D call TRBD1 (5 bases). Trimming took 6 bases from V and 7 from J, leaving 15 bases between them. The CDR3 has 14 amino acids. Germline values: CDR1 LNHDA, CDR2 SQIVND (reference sequence). In DNA, the CDR3 is TGTGCCAGTAGCCCCGGCCCCCAGGGTGAAAAACTGTTTTTT. This sequence encodes CASSPGPQGEKLFF.

V gene TRBV30 combines with J gene TRBJ2-1, with D perhaps matching TRBD1 or TRBD2 (5 bases each). Germline V gives CDR1 GTSNPN, CDR2 SVGIG (reference sequence). V shed 2 bases and J shed 3 bases, with 14 bases lying between them. There are 15 residues in the CDR3. The CDR3 DNA follows: TGTGCCTGGAGTCCCCCCCGGGGCCGCTACAATGAGCAGTTCTTC. Translating it yields CAWSPPRGRYNEQFF.

This clone has more than one count but fewer than ten. The rearrangement links TRBV28 to TRBJ2-2; perhaps D is TRBD1 or TRBD2 (5 bases each). Deletions cut 8 bases from V and 4 bases from J, with 17 bases between. The germline gives CDR1 MDHEN, CDR2 SYDVKM. This CDR3 has 15 amino acids. CDR3 loop: CASRRSWGGTGELFF. The CDR3 coding sequence is TGTGCCAGCCGGAGGTCGTGGGGCGGCACCGGGGAGCTGTTTTTT.

The gene calls are TRBV19 and TRBJ1-5; D ambiguous. The CDR3 runs to 15 residues. The V gene lost 3 bases and the J gene lost 2 bases, with 11 bases spanning the gap. Germline V gene data show CDR1 as LNHDA and CDR2 as SQIVND (reference sequence). In DNA, the CDR3 is TGTGCCAGTAGTATGGAAAGTTGGGGCAATCAGCCCCAGCATTTT. It codes for CASSMESWGNQPQHF.

The chain carries TRBV7-8 and TRBJ2-5; 9 bases agree with TRBD2. After removal of 3 bases from V and 3 bases from J, the junction contained 2 bases not matched to a gene. This CDR3 region has 14 residues. Per the germline V gene, CDR1 is SGHVS and CDR2 is FQNEAQ. This CDR3 reads CASSFSGGKETQYF. CDR3 nucleotides: TGTGCCAGCAGCTTTAGCGGGGGCAAAGAGACCCAGTACTTC. Variable domain in full (rest from reference TRBV7-8 and TRBJ2-5): GAGVSQSPRYKVAKRGQDVALRCDPISGHVSLFWYQQALGQGPEFLTYFQNEAQLDKSGLPSDRFFAERPEGSVSTLKIQRTQQEDSAVYLCASSFSGGKETQYFGPGTRLLVL.

The J gene is TRBJ2-2, the V gene TRBV11-2; TRBD1 matches 8 bases. The CDR3 covers 15 residues. Germline V CDR1 and CDR2: SGHAT, FQNNGV. Trimming cost V 4 bases and J 0 bases; bases outside gene matches: 1. Here the CDR3 reads CASSWTGSNTGELFF. The CDR3 bases are TGTGCCAGCAGCTGGACAGGGTCGAACACCGGGGAGCTGTTTTTT.

The CDR3 here is CASSRVAGGNYEQYF. The CDR3, as DNA: TGTGCCAGCAGTCGGGTAGCGGGAGGAAACTACGAGCAGTACTTC. The chain links TRBV7-9 to TRBJ2-7; 10 bases fit TRBD2. The germline CDR1 and CDR2 sequences are SEHNR and FQNEAQ (reference sequence). V lost 6 bases to trimming and J lost 3 bases; unmatched junction nucleotides: 8. This CDR3 has 15 amino acids.

V is TRBV7-2 and J is TRBJ2-7, with unresolved D. V was clipped by 5 bases and J by 2 bases, with 13 bases between them. The CDR3 is 14 amino acids. The germline gives CDR1 SGHTA, CDR2 FQGNSA. The CDR3 nucleotides read TGTGCCAGCAGCGGTCTTGACCCTCCCTACGAGCAGTACTTC. Amino acids: CASSGLDPPYEQYF.

The gene calls are TRBV4-3 and TRBJ1-1; D is undetermined. This CDR3 is 14 amino acids long. Between the trimmed V and J ends, which lost 2 bases and 1 base, there was a span of 8 bases. Germline V gene lookup returns CDR1 LGHNA and CDR2 YSLEER. The chain's CDR3 is CASSQSRRNTEAFF. The CDR3 bases are TGCGCCAGCAGCCAATCCCGCCGGAACACTGAAGCTTTCTTT.

The V call is TRBV10-3, the J call TRBJ1-1, with D uncertain. The CDR3 covers 13 residues. V lost 6 bases to trimming and J lost 4 bases, with 12 bases between them. Germline CDR1 ENHRY, CDR2 SYGVKD. The CDR3 reads CAISEELVTEAFF. CDR3 bases: TGTGCCATCAGCGAGGAGTTGGTCACTGAAGCTTTCTTT.

The chain recombines TRBV28 with TRBJ2-4; either TRBD1 or TRBD2 may fit D (5 bases each). V lost 6 bases and J lost 2, with 14 bases in between. Germline lookup yields CDR1 MDHEN and CDR2 SYDVKM. The CDR3 has 15 amino acids. CDR3 region: CASRPIRGTKNIQYF. CDR3 in DNA: TGTGCCAGCAGACCTATTCGGGGCACCAAAAACATTCAGTACTTC.

The rearrangement joins TRBV27 to TRBJ1-2; D possibly corresponds to TRBD1 (6 bases). The CDR3 runs 16 residues. Germline V gene data show CDR1 as MNHEY and CDR2 as SMNVEV (reference sequence). V gave up 6 bases and J gave up 6 bases, with 23 bases separating them. The CDR3 DNA is TGTGCCAGCAGCCGCAACCTACACAGCGGGGGCGATGGCTACACCTTC. This sequence encodes CASSRNLHSGGDGYTF.

The chain employs TRBV19 and TRBJ2-3; 9 positions match TRBD1. After removal of 10 bases from V and 4 bases from J, the junction contained 12 bases not matched to a gene. Germline V gene sequence: CDR1 LNHDA, CDR2 SQIVND (reference sequence). The CDR3 is 15 amino acids. The CDR3 spells CATNLRGDRADTQYF. CDR3 nucleotide sequence: TGTGCCACCAACCTCCGTGGGGACAGGGCAGATACGCAGTATTTT. The full variable domain, completed using reference TRBV19 and TRBJ2-3, is DGGITQSPKYLFRKEGQNVTLSCEQNLNHDAMYWYRQDPGQGLRLIYYSQIVNDFQKGDIAEGYSVSREKKESFPLTVTSAQKNPTAFYLCATNLRGDRADTQYFGPGTRLTVL.

The V and J genes are TRBV6-1 and TRBJ1-5, with D perhaps matching TRBD1 (5 bases). V lost 4 bases to trimming and J lost 2 bases, with 15 bases between them. CDR1 MNHNS and CDR2 SASEGT come from the germline V gene. The CDR3 runs 16 residues. The CDR3 DNA reads as TGTGCCAGCAGTGCCTCGGGGGGTGCGGGCAATCAGCCCCAGCATTTT. Amino acids: CASSASGGAGNQPQHF.

This clone was seen more than once but under ten times. The V gene is TRBV18, the J gene TRBJ2-6, with TRBD1 identical over 11 bases. The CDR3 is 17 amino acids. Per germline, CDR1 KGHSH and CDR2 LQKENI. The V and J ends lost 5 bases and 0 bases, in that order; junction bases with no gene match: 3. This CDR3 is CASSGQGASSGANVLTF. The CDR3 DNA is TGTGCCAGCTCAGGACAGGGGGCGAGCTCTGGGGCCAACGTCCTGACTTTC.

In DNA, the CDR3 is TGTGCCAGCAGCTCGCGGGCAGGGTGGACTAGACCCAACGAGCAGTACTTC. Amino acid sequence: CASSSRAGWTRPNEQYF. The V gene is TRBV7-9, the J gene TRBJ2-7, with TRBD2 matching 7 bases. The CDR3 consists of 17 residues. Germline V gene data show CDR1 as SEHNR and CDR2 as FQNEAQ (reference sequence). V lost 4 bases and J lost 5; bases outside the gene matches: 17.

This clone has more than one count but fewer than ten. For the CDR3, the DNA is TGCGCCAGCAGCGGGGCAGGATTCCTAGCCAAAAACATTCAGTACTTC. Translated: CASSGAGFLAKNIQYF. The chain uses TRBV4-1 and TRBJ2-4, with D possibly TRBD1 on 5 matching bases. The germline V and J ends were trimmed by 5 bases and 0 bases, with 14 bases remaining between them. Germline V lookup: CDR1 MGHRA, CDR2 YSYEKL. The CDR3 sequence is 16 residues long.

Points on this clone: Other DNA sequences within the sample encode an identical CDR3. The rearrangement joins TRBV19 to TRBJ2-2, with 8 bases identical to TRBD2. V trimming: 6 bases; J trimming: 1 base; junction bases outside the gene matches: 7. The length of the CDR3 is 16 residues. Germline-derived CDR1 and CDR2 are LNHDA and SQIVND (reference sequence). The CDR3 is CASRRLAIQNTGELFF. DNA of the CDR3: TGTGCCAGTAGGCGACTAGCGATCCAGAACACCGGGGAGCTGTTTTTT.

This rearrangement joins TRBV4-1 to TRBJ2-7; the match to TRBD1 covers 7 bases. Germline values: CDR1 MGHRA, CDR2 YSYEKL. This CDR3 spans 15 amino acids. Germline trimming cut 1 base from V and 3 bases from J; bases unmatched to any gene: 6. The CDR3 is CASSQGTGAIYEQYF. The CDR3 nucleotides read TGCGCCAGCAGCCAAGGAACAGGGGCGATCTACGAGCAGTACTTC.

The V and J genes are TRBV2 and TRBJ2-1, with 11 nucleotides matching TRBD2. CDR3 length: 15 residues. Unmatched junction bases numbered 11, after V lost 10 bases and J lost 6 bases. Germline values: CDR1 SNHLY, CDR2 FYNNEI. The CDR3 sequence is CATSPTSGISNEQFF. DNA of the CDR3: TGTGCCACAAGCCCGACTAGCGGGATAAGCAATGAGCAGTTCTTC.

The CDR3 sequence is CASSLSYNEQFF. CDR3 DNA: TGTGCCAGCAGCTTGTCGTACAATGAGCAGTTCTTC. The V and J genes are TRBV5-6 and TRBJ2-1, with D unresolved. V was cut by 1 base and J by 4 bases, with 3 bases left in between. The CDR3 is 12 amino acids. The germline gives CDR1 SGHDT, CDR2 YYEEEE.